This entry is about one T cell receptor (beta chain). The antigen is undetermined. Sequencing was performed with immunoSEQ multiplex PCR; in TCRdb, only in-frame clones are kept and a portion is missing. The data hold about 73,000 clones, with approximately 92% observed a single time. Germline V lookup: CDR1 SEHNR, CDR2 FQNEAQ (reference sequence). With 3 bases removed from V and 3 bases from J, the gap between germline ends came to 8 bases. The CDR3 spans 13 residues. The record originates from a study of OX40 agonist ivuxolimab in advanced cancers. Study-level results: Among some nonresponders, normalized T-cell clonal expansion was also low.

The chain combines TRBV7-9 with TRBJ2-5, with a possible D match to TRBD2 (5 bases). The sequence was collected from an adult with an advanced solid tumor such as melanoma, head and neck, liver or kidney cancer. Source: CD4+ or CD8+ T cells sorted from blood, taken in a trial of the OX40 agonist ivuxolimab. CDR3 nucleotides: TGTGCCAGCAGCTTGTCCGGGGAAGAGACCCAGTACTTC. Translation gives CASSLSGEETQYF.